This T cell receptor (beta chain) was captured in a study of regulatory T cells in long-lasting Graves disease. Library construction for TCR beta used iRepertoire HTBI primers and Arm-PCR of CDR3 regions. TCRdb reprocessed the multiplex PCR reads via MiXCR and lists one record per CDR3 protein. The sample consists of 620,000 or so distinct CDR3 sequences, 16% of them appearing once. This clonotype has at least ten counts. Its antigen is not identified. J lost 7 bases, V lost 3 bases, and 11 bases had no gene match. The CDR3 is 14 residues long. The germline V gene encodes CDR1 DFQATT and CDR2 SNEGSKA (reference sequence). Time point indicated: newly diagnosed GD, antithyroid drugs for less than 3 months. PBMC-derived RNA was used for the TCR library. Study-wide results and limits: Rather than thyroid tissue, only peripheral blood underwent study.

The same sample was also used in a study of T cells in Graves' hyperthyroidism and ophthalmopathy. Per that study: Before onset, by a median of around 6.1 months, the model predicted ophthalmopathy.

The sample here was peripheral blood mononuclear cells (PBMCs), taken at new diagnosis, from a patient treated with antithyroid drugs. The receptor's source is a woman in her twenties or thirties with Graves disease. This chain connects TRBV20-1 to TRBJ2-7; 8 nucleotides match TRBD2. Here the CDR3 reads CSASSGLASGEQYF. The CDR3 DNA sequence: TGCAGTGCTAGTAGCGGACTAGCCTCCGGGGAGCAGTACTTC.